Shown below are 13 T cell receptor beta chains from a single sample sequenced in a study of CD8 T cells in Susac syndrome. The RNA, about 0.45 to 1 ug, was put through reverse transcription using random hexamers. TCRdb independently ran MiXCR on the immunoSEQ multiplex PCR reads; one entry per CDR3 protein. Among about 200,000 distinct CDR3 sequences, 85% to 95% were seen once, and the ten largest hold 0.07% to 0.095%. Sample: CD4+ T cells from PBMCs. The receptor source for this set is a human donor with multiple sclerosis.

J is TRBJ2-2 and V is TRBV6-5; D unresolved. V lost 4 bases and J 6 bases, leaving 6 bases between the germline ends. Looked up from germline, CDR1 is MNHEY and CDR2 is SVGAGI. The CDR3 runs to 12 residues. CDR3 loop: CASSWVPGELFF. CDR3 in DNA: TGTGCCAGCAGTTGGGTCCCCGGGGAGCTGTTTTTT.

The CDR3 loop is CASSLTAVGETQYF. CDR3 sequence (DNA): TGCGCCAGCAGCCTGACAGCGGTGGGGGAGACCCAGTACTTC. V and J are TRBV5-1 and TRBJ2-5; D possibly matches TRBD1 or TRBD2 (5 bases each). The germline CDR1 and CDR2 sequences are SGHRS and YFSETQ. The CDR3 consists of 14 residues. V gave up 4 bases and J gave up 5 bases, with 15 bases separating them. Combining the CDR3 with reference TRBV5-1 and TRBJ2-5 gives the whole variable domain KAGVTQTPRYLIKTRGQQVTLSCSPISGHRSVSWYQQTPGQGLQFLFEYFSETQRNKGNFPGRFSGRQFSNSRSEMNVSTLELGDSALYLCASSLTAVGETQYFGPGTRLLVL.

The gene calls are TRBV7-9 and TRBJ1-1, with D hard to call. CDR3 length equals 12 residues. V lost 5 bases, J lost 6 bases, and 10 bases lay in between. Germline CDR1 and CDR2: SEHNR and FQNEAQ (reference sequence). The CDR3 loop is CASSRLGAEAFF. The CDR3 DNA reads TGTGCCAGCAGCCGACTTGGGGCTGAAGCTTTCTTT.

The chain couples TRBV15 to TRBJ1-6; 9 positions match TRBD1. The trim removed 2 bases at V and 5 bases at J, leaving 1 base unmatched. CDR1 is LNHNV, CDR2 YYDKDF, per germline (reference sequence). The CDR3 sequence is 15 residues long. CDR3 region: CATSRWDRDNSPLHF. The CDR3 region has the DNA TGTGCCACCAGCAGATGGGACAGGGATAATTCACCCCTCCACTTT.

The V call is TRBV7-9, the J call TRBJ1-1, with TRBD1 identical over 9 bases. Unmatched junction bases numbered 5, after V lost 5 bases and J lost 1 base. The CDR3 loop spans 15 amino acids. Germline values: CDR1 SEHNR, CDR2 FQNEAQ (reference sequence). In DNA, the CDR3 is TGTGCCAGCAGCAGGGGGACAGGGTCGAACACTGAAGCTTTCTTT. Amino acids: CASSRGTGSNTEAFF.

The chain has TRBV30 and TRBJ1-1; tentatively, D is TRBD1 (6 bases). This CDR3 has 11 residues. Trimming took off 1 base at V and 8 bases at J, with 8 bases between the two ends. Per the germline V gene, CDR1 is GTSNPN and CDR2 is SVGIG (reference sequence). DNA of the CDR3: TGTGCCTGGAGTGGAGGGGGAGAAGCTTTCTTT. Translating gives CAWSGGGEAFF.

The V and J genes are TRBV2 and TRBJ1-1; TRBD1 might be the D (5 bases). Trimming took 2 bases from V and 6 from J, leaving 13 bases between them. The CDR3 extends over 14 amino acids. Germline V gene sequence: CDR1 SNHLY, CDR2 FYNNEI. The CDR3 coding sequence is TGTGCCAGCAGTGAATGGGACCTGGGGGCTGAAGCTTTCTTT. Translated: CASSEWDLGAEAFF.

The chain carries TRBV4-1 and TRBJ1-6; D not resolved. The V gene lost 0 bases and the J gene lost 17 bases, with 8 bases spanning the gap. The CDR3 is made up of 11 amino acids. The germline V gene has CDR1 MGHRA and CDR2 YSYEKL. The CDR3 region has the DNA TGCGCCAGCAGCCAAGAATCGGGCGTCCACTTT. The encoded protein is CASSQESGVHF.

The chain is built from TRBV29-1 and TRBJ1-5, with 7 bases aligning to TRBD1. The germline gives CDR1 SQVTM, CDR2 ANQGSEA. The junction had 10 bases not matched to a gene; V was cut back by 7 bases and J by 4 bases. The CDR3 extends over 14 amino acids. CDR3 sequence (DNA): TGCAGCGCGGAAGTAGCAGGGGGTAATCAGCCCCAGCATTTT. Translating it yields CSAEVAGGNQPQHF.

In nucleotides, the CDR3 is TGCGCCAGCCGCGGGGGGACAGGGGTCTACGAGCAGTACTTC. This codes for CASRGGTGVYEQYF. The chain carries TRBV5-1 and TRBJ2-7; 10 bases agree with TRBD1. With V trimmed by 7 bases and J by 3 bases, 7 bases remained unmatched. CDR1 and CDR2 (germline): SGHRS, YFSETQ. The CDR3 is 14 amino acids.

The chain joins TRBV3-1 to TRBJ1-6; D remains ambiguous. The V gene lost 1 base and the J gene lost 14 bases, with 15 bases spanning the gap. The length of the CDR3 is 14 residues. The germline CDR1 and CDR2 sequences are LGHDT and YNNKEL (reference sequence). This chain's CDR3 is CASSQAVGPRTLHF. The CDR3, as DNA: TGTGCCAGCAGCCAAGCAGTCGGACCTCGAACCCTCCACTTT.

Comment on this clonotype: An end of the junction differs from the germline gene, which may be a read error. This sequence joins TRBV9 and TRBJ2-7; D perhaps matches TRBD1 (5 bases). The germline CDR1 and CDR2 sequences are SGDLS and YYNGEE. The CDR3 extends over 15 amino acids. CDR3: CASSVGPTDAGLGNF. CDR3 DNA: TGTGCCAGCAGCGTAGGCCCGACAGACGCCGGATTGGGGAATTTC.

The rearrangement joins TRBV30 to TRBJ1-1; 8 positions agree with TRBD1. V was clipped by 3 bases and J by 1 base; unmatched bases: 4. Germline values: CDR1 GTSNPN, CDR2 SVGIG (reference sequence). CDR3 length: 14 amino acids. CDR3 in DNA: TGTGCCTGGAGACAGGGGGGGGAGAACACTGAAGCTTTCTTT. It translates to CAWRQGGENTEAFF.